Following are 12 T cell receptor beta chains from one sample sequenced in a study of regulatory T cells in long-lasting Graves disease. Libraries of TCR beta came from iRepertoire HTBI primers plus Arm-PCR of CDR3 regions. In TCRdb, the multiplex PCR reads were re-called with MiXCR into one record per CDR3 protein. The data contain approximately 360,000 distinct CDR3 sequences, approximately 25% of them singletons. Stated time point: persistent/refractory GD, antithyroid drugs over 5 years with positive TRAb. The TCR library was made from RNA extracted from PBMCs. Here the sequenced sample was peripheral blood mononuclear cells (PBMCs), taken when the disease was refractory, from a patient treated with antithyroid drugs. All receptors come from a woman between 40 and 50 years old with Graves disease.

CDR3 nucleotide sequence: TGTGCCAGCAGTTTACGAGGGGTAAACTCCTACGAGCAGTACTTC. Amino acid sequence: CASSLRGVNSYEQYF. The chain recombines TRBV27 with TRBJ2-7, with D perhaps TRBD1 or TRBD2 (5 bases each). Germline values: CDR1 MNHEY, CDR2 SMNVEV (reference sequence). V was pared by 2 bases and J by 0 bases, with 11 bases between. The CDR3 is 15 amino acids.

This clonotype was seen a handful of times. The rearrangement joins TRBV5-1 to TRBJ2-7, with 9 bases that match TRBD2. Germline assignment: CDR1 SGHRS and CDR2 YFSETQ. After removal of 4 bases from V and 3 bases from J, the junction contained 11 bases not matched to a gene. This CDR3 has 16 residues. The CDR3 DNA reads TGCGCCAGCAGCCCGGGAAAGGGTAGCGGGGGCTACGAGCAGTACTTC. Its protein is CASSPGKGSGGYEQYF.

This clonotype was observed at least ten times. The chain joins TRBV6-1 to TRBJ2-7; weak D call: TRBD1 (5 bases). V was pared by 3 bases and J by 2 bases, with 14 bases between. The germline gives CDR1 MNHNS, CDR2 SASEGT. The CDR3 totals 15 residues. The CDR3: CASSEMTVGPYEQYF. The CDR3 nucleotides are TGTGCCAGCAGTGAGATGACAGTAGGGCCCTACGAGCAGTACTTC.

The chain carries TRBV28 and TRBJ1-1; 8 positions match TRBD1. Germline CDR1 is MDHEN and CDR2 is SYDVKM. The trim removed 8 bases at V and 4 bases at J, leaving 9 bases unmatched. This CDR3 has 14 amino acids. The CDR3 protein is CASAYRTGSTEAFF. In DNA form, the CDR3 reads TGTGCCAGCGCCTACAGGACAGGGTCCACTGAAGCTTTCTTT.

The chain carries TRBV4-1 and TRBJ1-1; TRBD1 is a possible D gene (6 bases). The germline V and J ends were trimmed by 3 bases and 1 base, with 12 bases remaining between them. The CDR3 runs 15 residues. CDR1 MGHRA and CDR2 YSYEKL come from the germline V gene. The CDR3 protein is CASSQATGRNTEAFF. CDR3 nucleotide sequence: TGCGCCAGCAGCCAGGCGACAGGCCGGAACACTGAAGCTTTCTTT.

This clonotype was seen a handful of times. The CDR3 sequence: CASSIITNYGYTF. The CDR3 coding sequence is TGTGCCAGTAGTATTATCACGAACTATGGCTACACCTTC. The genes are TRBV19 and TRBJ1-2; D is unresolved. Germline CDR1 is LNHDA and CDR2 is SQIVND (reference sequence). Trimming pared 3 bases from V and 2 bases from J, leaving 7 bases between. The CDR3 consists of 13 residues.

The gene calls are TRBV12-3 or TRBV12-4 and TRBJ2-4; TRBD1 aligns across 11 bases. The V and J ends lost 4 bases and 9 bases, in that order; junction bases with no gene match: 20. The CDR3 is made up of 19 amino acids. The CDR3 reads CASSSPGTGGPAAARIQYF. For the CDR3, the DNA is TGTGCCAGCAGTTCGCCCGGGACAGGGGGTCCGGCAGCCGCCCGCATTCAGTACTTC.

This clonotype was seen a handful of times. The chain uses TRBV19 and TRBJ1-1; no definite D call. Looked up from germline, CDR1 is LNHDA and CDR2 is SQIVND (reference sequence). V was pared by 5 bases and J by 6 bases, with 13 bases between. CDR3 length: 13 residues. The chain's CDR3 is CASSSRAGAEAFF. The CDR3, as DNA: TGTGCCAGTAGTTCCCGCGCGGGTGCTGAAGCTTTCTTT.

This clonotype turned up a few times. This chain connects TRBV20-1 to TRBJ1-5, with D possibly TRBD1 on 5 matching bases. Trimming took off 6 bases at V and 5 bases at J, with 17 bases between the two ends. Germline CDR1 is DFQATT and CDR2 is SNEGSKA (reference sequence). The CDR3 runs 14 residues. CDR3 sequence: CSAVRSGLDQPQHF. DNA for the CDR3: TGCAGTGCCGTGCGATCAGGGTTGGATCAGCCCCAGCATTTT.

This clonotype showed up many times. The chain has TRBV20-1 and TRBJ1-4, with 8 bases identical to TRBD1. From germline, CDR1 is DFQATT and CDR2 SNEGSKA (reference sequence). Trimming took 6 bases from V and 1 from J; bases not matched to a gene: 7. The CDR3 totals 15 residues. In DNA, the CDR3 is TGCAGTGCAAGTTCCAGGGGGCGAACTAATGAAAAACTGTTTTTT. Amino acids: CSASSRGRTNEKLFF.

A note on this clonotype: Since a much larger clone is just one base distant, this may be a read error. The chain recombines TRBV12-3 or TRBV12-4 with TRBJ1-6, with TRBD1 matching over 7 bases. With V trimmed by 3 bases and J by 6 bases, 5 bases remained unmatched. CDR3 length: 15 residues. CDR3 residues: CASSLTGSSNSPLHF. The CDR3 DNA is TGTGCCAGCAGTTTGACAGGGAGTAGTAATTCACCCCTCCACTTT.

This clonotype was observed a few times. The chain carries TRBV30 and TRBJ1-2; D is unresolved. This CDR3 is 9 amino acids long. CDR1 and CDR2 (germline): GTSNPN, SVGIG (reference sequence). Trimming removed 7 bases at V and 6 bases at J, with 6 bases between. The DNA of the CDR3 is TGTGCCTCCCCCGATGGCTACACCTTC. It specifies CASPDGYTF.